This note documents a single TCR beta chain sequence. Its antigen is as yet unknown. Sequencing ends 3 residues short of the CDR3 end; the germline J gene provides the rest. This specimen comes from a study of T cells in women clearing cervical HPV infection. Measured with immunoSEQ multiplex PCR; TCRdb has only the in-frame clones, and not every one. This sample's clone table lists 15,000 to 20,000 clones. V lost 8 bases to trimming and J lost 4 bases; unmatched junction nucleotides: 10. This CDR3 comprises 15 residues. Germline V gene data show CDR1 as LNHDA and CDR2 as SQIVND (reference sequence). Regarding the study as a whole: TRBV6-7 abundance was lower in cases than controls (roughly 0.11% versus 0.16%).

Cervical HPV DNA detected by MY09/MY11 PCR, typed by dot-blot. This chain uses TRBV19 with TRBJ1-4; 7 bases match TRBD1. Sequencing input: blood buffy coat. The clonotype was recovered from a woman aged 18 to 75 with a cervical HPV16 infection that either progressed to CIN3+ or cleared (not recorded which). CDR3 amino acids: CASSSTGAYNEKLFF. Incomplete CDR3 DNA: TGTGCCAGTTCCTCAACAGGGGCGTATAATGAAAAA. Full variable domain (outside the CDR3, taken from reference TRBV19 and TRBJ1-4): DGGITQSPKYLFRKEGQNVTLSCEQNLNHDAMYWYRQDPGQGLRLIYYSQIVNDFQKGDIAEGYSVSREKKESFPLTVTSAQKNPTAFYLCASSSTGAYNEKLFFGSGTQLSVL.